This is a list of T cell receptor beta chains from one sample in a study of PD-1 blockade in classical Hodgkin lymphoma. Generated by immunoSEQ multiplex PCR, the TCRdb table keeps only in-frame clones and is missing some. The table has just under 20,000 clones, approximately 73% seen once; the top ten hold about 20%. The sequencing used peripheral blood mononuclear cells (PBMCs), collected before the fourth cycle of nivolumab. The receptors derive from a human donor with classical Hodgkin lymphoma. Both conserved end residues are part of each CDR3. D genes are given only for firm matches. For some rows the clone size is stated as once, few or many, or as a class when expanded; others skip it.

d_call: TRBD1; v_call: TRBV19; j_call: TRBJ2-3; clone_size: -; cdr3_aa: CASSIGTAGDTQYF; cdr3_nt: TGTGCCAGTAGTATCGGGACAGCCGGGGATACGCAGTATTTT
d_call: -; v_call: TRBV11-2; j_call: TRBJ2-2; clone_size: -; cdr3_aa: CASTLAFTGELFF; cdr3_nt: TGTGCCAGCACCCTAGCTTTTACCGGGGAGCTGTTTTTT
d_call: -; v_call: TRBV15; j_call: TRBJ2-2; clone_size: once; cdr3_aa: CATSRVEGHTGELFF; cdr3_nt: TGTGCCACCAGCAGAGTTGAGGGGCACACCGGGGAGCTGTTTTTT
d_call: -; v_call: TRBV19; j_call: TRBJ2-5; clone_size: -; cdr3_aa: CASSILSQETQYF; cdr3_nt: TGTGCCAGTAGTATCTTGTCGCAAGAGACCCAGTACTTC
d_call: -; v_call: TRBV7-3; j_call: TRBJ2-3; clone_size: few; cdr3_aa: CASSWDSTDTQYF; cdr3_nt: TGTGCCAGCAGCTGGGACAGCACAGATACGCAGTATTTT
d_call: -; v_call: TRBV29-1; j_call: TRBJ1-4; clone_size: -; cdr3_aa: CSARGAGFATNEKLFF; cdr3_nt: TGCAGCGCCCGAGGGGCAGGCTTTGCAACTAATGAAAAACTGTTTTTT
d_call: -; v_call: TRBV9; j_call: TRBJ1-5; clone_size: -; cdr3_aa: CANSGLGGVNQPQHF; cdr3_nt: TGTGCCAACAGCGGCCTTGGGGGCGTCAATCAGCCCCAGCATTTT
d_call: -; v_call: TRBV5-4; j_call: TRBJ1-1; clone_size: -; cdr3_aa: CASSLKFRAEAFF; cdr3_nt: TGTGCCAGCAGCTTGAAGTTTAGGGCTGAGGCTTTCTTT
d_call: -; v_call: TRBV10-3; j_call: TRBJ1-1; clone_size: -; cdr3_aa: CAISSSGEDRKAFF; cdr3_nt: TGTGCCATCTCGTCTAGTGGGGAGGACAGAAAAGCTTTCTTT
d_call: -; v_call: TRBV4-1; j_call: TRBJ1-3; clone_size: once; cdr3_aa: CASSQDQLLGNTIYF; cdr3_nt: TGCGCCAGCAGCCAAGATCAACTTCTTGGAAACACCATATATTTT
d_call: -; v_call: TRBV4-3; j_call: TRBJ2-2; clone_size: -; cdr3_aa: CASSPGTTNTGELFF; cdr3_nt: TGCGCCAGCAGCCCCGGGACAACGAACACCGGGGAGCTGTTTTTT
d_call: TRBD1; v_call: TRBV10-3; j_call: TRBJ2-3; clone_size: -; cdr3_aa: CAISELGQATDTQYF; cdr3_nt: TGTGCCATCAGTGAGTTAGGACAGGCGACAGATACGCAGTATTTT
d_call: -; v_call: TRBV10-3; j_call: TRBJ2-6; clone_size: few; cdr3_aa: CAISEVRAGANVLTF; cdr3_nt: TGTGCCATCAGTGAGGTCAGAGCTGGGGCCAACGTCCTGACTTTC
d_call: -; v_call: TRBV10-1; j_call: TRBJ2-4; clone_size: -; cdr3_aa: CASSESHQGAKNIQYF; cdr3_nt: TGCGCCAGCAGTGAGTCTCACCAGGGTGCCAAAAACATTCAGTACTTC
d_call: -; v_call: TRBV9; j_call: TRBJ2-5; clone_size: -; cdr3_aa: CASSAGLGGETQYF; cdr3_nt: TGTGCCAGCAGCGCGGGCCTCGGGGGTGAGACCCAGTACTTC
d_call: -; v_call: TRBV4-2; j_call: TRBJ2-7; clone_size: -; cdr3_aa: CASSQGPEQYF; cdr3_nt: TGTGCCAGCAGCCAAGGCCCCGAGCAGTACTTC
d_call: -; v_call: TRBV5-6; j_call: TRBJ1-3; clone_size: -; cdr3_aa: CASSFQVISGNTIYF; cdr3_nt: TGTGCCAGCAGCTTCCAGGTCATCTCTGGAAACACCATATATTTT